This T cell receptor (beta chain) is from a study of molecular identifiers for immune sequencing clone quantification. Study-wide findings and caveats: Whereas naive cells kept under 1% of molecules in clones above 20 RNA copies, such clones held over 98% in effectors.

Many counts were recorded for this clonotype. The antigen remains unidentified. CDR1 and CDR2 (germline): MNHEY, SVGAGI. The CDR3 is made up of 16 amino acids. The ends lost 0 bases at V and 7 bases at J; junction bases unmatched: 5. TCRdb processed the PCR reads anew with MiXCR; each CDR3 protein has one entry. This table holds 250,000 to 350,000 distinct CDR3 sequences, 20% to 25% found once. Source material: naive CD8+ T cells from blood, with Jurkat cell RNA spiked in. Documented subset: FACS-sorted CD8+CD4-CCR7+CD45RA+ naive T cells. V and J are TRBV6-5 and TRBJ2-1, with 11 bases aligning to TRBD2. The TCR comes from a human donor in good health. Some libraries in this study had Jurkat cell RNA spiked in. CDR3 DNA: TGTGCCAGCAGTTACTCGGGGTCTAGCGGGAGGAATGAGCAGTTCTTC. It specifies CASSYSGSSGRNEQFF.